This T cell receptor (beta chain) appears in the sequencing data of a study of blood T cells in healthy people across ages. With a J-beta primer mix and a sample-barcoded 5' primer, a second PCR ran roughly 6 to 11 cycles. TCRdb re-called the 5' RACE reads through MiXCR, storing one row per CDR3 protein. This table holds about 1.4 million distinct CDR3 sequences, almost 60% found once. The CDR3 has 14 amino acids. V shed 4 bases and J shed 6 bases, with 15 bases lying between them. No fewer than 6 million PBMCs went into each sample. This clonotype was seen only a few times. The chain is built from TRBV12-3 or TRBV12-4 and TRBJ1-2, with D perhaps matching TRBD1 (5 bases). Material: blood. This sequence was found in a man aged 18 to 29 in good health. Here the CDR3 DNA reads TGTGCCAGCAGTTCACAGGTGATGCTTCATGGCTACACCTTC. Its translation is CASSSQVMLHGYTF.